This TCR beta chain originates from a study of shared T cell receptors in the human thymus. TCRdb's copy holds only in-frame clones and misses some; the assay was immunoSEQ multiplex PCR. The sample has about 400,000 clones; just under 95% are singletons. Trimming shortened V by 2 bases and J by 2 bases, and 11 bases separated the two germline ends. CDR1 MNHNS and CDR2 SASEGT come from the germline V gene. The CDR3 totals 15 residues. The sequencing sample was made of thymocytes. The TCR comes from a human donor. J is TRBJ2-3 and V is TRBV6-1; tentative D call: TRBD2 (6 bases). CDR3 loop: CASSEPGADTDTQYF. CDR3 sequence (DNA): TGTGCCAGCAGTGAACCGGGAGCCGACACAGATACGCAGTATTTT.